This T cell receptor (beta chain) was documented in a study of cytomegalovirus exposure and HLA in healthy donors. The PCR made use of 60 Vbeta and 13 Jbeta primers. Profiling relied on immunoSEQ multiplex PCR, and the TCRdb table lists in-frame clones only, not all of them. In the table there are 85,000 to 95,000 clones, over 70% of which are singletons. There are 15 residues in the CDR3. J lost 4 bases, V lost 5 bases, and 9 bases had no gene match. Germline lookup yields CDR1 SNHLY and CDR2 FYNNEI. The sequencing sample was made of PBMCs. The chain links TRBV2 to TRBJ2-7; 9 nucleotides match TRBD1. The clonotype was recovered from a man aged 25-45 years in good health and CMV-seropositive. CDR3 protein: CASSFRGQGEYEQYF. The CDR3 coding sequence is TGTGCCAGCAGTTTTAGGGGACAGGGTGAATACGAGCAGTACTTC.